These 22 T cell receptor beta chains were sequenced from one sample in a study of blood T cell repertoires in COVID-19. The data were produced by immunoSEQ multiplex PCR, yet TCRdb's version contains in-frame clones alone and is incomplete. The sample records under 300,000 clones, 88% being singletons. Sequencing was done on a sample of peripheral blood. The receptors were sampled from a woman aged 40 to 55 who had recovered from COVID-19.

The V gene is TRBV11-3, the J gene TRBJ2-1; 8 nucleotides line up with TRBD1. Germline-derived CDR1 and CDR2 are SGHNT and YENEEA. The CDR3 extends over 14 amino acids. V dropped 5 bases and J dropped 6; count of bases not matched to a gene: 6. CDR3 region: CASSPRQGSNEQFF. CDR3 nucleotide sequence: TGTGCCAGCAGCCCCCGACAGGGGAGCAATGAGCAGTTCTTC.

The chain links TRBV20-1 to TRBJ1-2; D perhaps matches TRBD1 (5 bases). Deletions cut 6 bases from V and 5 bases from J, with 10 bases between. The CDR3 runs 11 residues. From germline, CDR1 is DFQATT and CDR2 SNEGSKA (reference sequence). The CDR3 protein is CSAGGIYGYTF. The CDR3 DNA follows: TGCAGTGCCGGGGGGATTTATGGCTACACCTTC.

The chain links TRBV5-1 to TRBJ2-3, with 10 bases identical to TRBD1. The length of the CDR3 is 14 residues. V lost 4 bases and J lost 5; bases outside the gene matches: 4. Germline V gene lookup returns CDR1 SGHRS and CDR2 YFSETQ. CDR3 protein: CASSAGQGIDTQYF. CDR3 in DNA: TGCGCCAGCAGCGCGGGACAGGGGATAGATACGCAGTATTTT.

The chain has TRBV6-5 and TRBJ1-2; unclear D gene. Germline-derived CDR1 and CDR2 are MNHEY and SVGAGI. V lost 6 bases to trimming and J lost 4 bases, with 12 bases between them. The CDR3 has 13 amino acids. This CDR3 is CASSPEGSYGYTF. CDR3 nucleotides: TGTGCCAGCAGCCCCGAGGGATCCTATGGCTACACCTTC.

The J gene is TRBJ2-6, the V gene TRBV11-3; D possibly corresponds to TRBD1 (6 bases). CDR1 is SGHNT and CDR2 is YENEEA in the germline V gene. The length of the CDR3 is 15 residues. V was cut by 7 bases and J by 0 bases, with 10 bases left in between. CDR3 DNA sequence: TGTGCCAGCACCCAGGGGAGCTCTGGGGCCAACGTCCTGACTTTC. Its protein is CASTQGSSGANVLTF.

The V gene is TRBV29-1, the J gene TRBJ1-2; weak D call: TRBD1 (5 bases). V lost 7 bases and J 4 bases, leaving 13 bases between the germline ends. CDR1 is SQVTM, CDR2 ANQGSEA, per germline. CDR3 size: 12 residues. This CDR3 is CSARNRSYGYTF. CDR3 nucleotides: TGCAGCGCCAGAAACAGGAGCTATGGCTACACCTTC. Full variable domain (outside the CDR3, taken from reference TRBV29-1 and TRBJ1-2): SAVISQKPSRDICQRGTSLTIQCQVDSQVTMMFWYRQQPGQSLTLIATANQGSEATYESGFVIDKFPISRPNLTFSTLTVSNMSPEDSSIYLCSARNRSYGYTFGSGTRLTVV.

This chain connects TRBV6-2 or TRBV6-3 to TRBJ2-7, with 11 nucleotides matching TRBD2. CDR1 is MNHEY, CDR2 SVGEGT, per germline. CDR3 length: 18 amino acids. V shed 6 bases and J 0 bases; nucleotides not matched to a gene: 13. The CDR3 region is CASSPSGLAAGGSYEQYV. CDR3 DNA: TGTGCCAGCAGCCCCTCGGGACTAGCGGCCGGGGGCTCCTACGAGCAGTACGTC.

The chain combines TRBV4-3 with TRBJ1-2, with D perhaps TRBD1 (5 bases). The CDR3 length is 15 residues. CDR1 and CDR2 (germline): LGHNA, YSLEER. V dropped 4 bases and J dropped 3 bases, with 15 bases sitting between them. The CDR3 DNA reads as TGCGCCAGCAGCCGAGATCAGGGCGGTTACTATGGCTACACCTTC. Its protein is CASSRDQGGYYGYTF.

The genes are TRBV5-1 and TRBJ2-5, with 8 bases aligning to TRBD2. Germline CDR1 SGHRS, CDR2 YFSETQ. CDR3 length: 15 residues. V lost 2 bases and J lost 5; bases outside the gene matches: 8. CDR3 sequence: CASSFTRGVGETQYF. For the CDR3, the DNA is TGCGCCAGCAGCTTCACGCGGGGGGTAGGGGAGACCCAGTACTTC.

This clone was counted only a few times. The rearrangement uses TRBV7-2 and TRBJ1-2; D is unclear. The CDR3 extends over 13 amino acids. Germline V gene sequence: CDR1 SGHTA, CDR2 FQGNSA. Trimming removed 5 bases from V and 4 bases from J, with 11 bases in between. The CDR3 is CASSPPSGYGYTF. The CDR3 DNA is TGTGCCAGCAGCCCCCCGTCGGGCTATGGCTACACCTTC.

This chain joins TRBV19 and TRBJ2-5, with D tentatively TRBD1 (6 bases). Germline V gene lookup returns CDR1 LNHDA and CDR2 SQIVND (reference sequence). V lost 7 bases and J lost 4, with 19 bases in between. The CDR3 has 15 amino acids. CDR3 loop: CASTQRWGRPETQYF. CDR3 sequence (DNA): TGTGCCAGTACACAAAGGTGGGGGCGCCCAGAGACCCAGTACTTC. Complete variable domain (other parts from reference TRBV19 and TRBJ2-5): DGGITQSPKYLFRKEGQNVTLSCEQNLNHDAMYWYRQDPGQGLRLIYYSQIVNDFQKGDIAEGYSVSREKKESFPLTVTSAQKNPTAFYLCASTQRWGRPETQYFGPGTRLLVL.

The V gene is TRBV5-6, the J gene TRBJ1-2, with D perhaps matching TRBD1 (5 bases). Trimming removed 5 bases at V and 6 bases at J, with 20 bases between. The CDR3 runs 15 residues. Germline-derived CDR1 and CDR2 are SGHDT and YYEEEE. Here the CDR3 reads CASRGFGAGKDGYTF. CDR3 coding DNA: TGTGCCAGCAGGGGGTTTGGGGCAGGGAAGGATGGCTACACCTTC.

The chain uses TRBV11-3 and TRBJ1-1; 8 positions match TRBD1. The CDR3 contains 15 residues. Germline lookup yields CDR1 SGHNT and CDR2 YENEEA. J was trimmed by 2 bases and V by 5 bases; bases with no gene match: 7. Here the CDR3 reads CASSTHRGSNTEAFF. In DNA, the CDR3 is TGTGCCAGCAGCACCCACAGGGGGTCCAACACTGAAGCTTTCTTT.

This chain connects TRBV18 to TRBJ2-3; D uncertain. The V end was cut by 0 bases, the J end by 6 bases, with 10 bases between. CDR1 is KGHSH and CDR2 is LQKENI in the germline V gene. This CDR3 is 14 amino acids long. In DNA form, the CDR3 reads TGTGCCAGCTCACCACCCTCGGCTAGGGATACGCAGTATTTT. Amino acid sequence: CASSPPSARDTQYF.

A single count supports this clone. The rearrangement uses TRBV7-9 and TRBJ2-6, with a weak D call TRBD1 (6 bases). Looked up from germline, CDR1 is SEHNR and CDR2 is FQNEAQ (reference sequence). V lost 9 bases and J 5 bases, leaving 11 bases between the germline ends. The CDR3 length is 13 residues. CDR3 in amino acids: CASPTGWANVLTF. The CDR3 region has the DNA TGTGCCAGTCCCACAGGGTGGGCCAACGTCCTGACTTTC.

The V gene is TRBV19, the J gene TRBJ1-1; D ambiguous. CDR3 length: 14 residues. Between the trimmed V and J ends, which lost 2 bases and 4 bases, there was a span of 11 bases. CDR1 and CDR2 (germline): LNHDA, SQIVND (reference sequence). The CDR3 is CASSIRRQLTEAFF. The CDR3 DNA reads TGTGCCAGTAGTATAAGGCGGCAGCTCACTGAAGCTTTCTTT.

J is TRBJ1-2 and V is TRBV7-9, with 7 nucleotides matching TRBD1. The CDR3 has 17 residues. Trimming took 7 bases from V and 7 from J; bases not matched to a gene: 21. Per germline, CDR1 SEHNR and CDR2 FQNEAQ (reference sequence). CDR3 protein: CASTTAGGGAGHGGYTF. In nucleotides, the CDR3 is TGTGCCAGCACAACGGCGGGAGGGGGCGCGGGTCACGGTGGCTACACCTTC.

A remark on this clone: Other DNA sequences of this sample code for an identical CDR3. J is TRBJ1-2 and V is TRBV12-3 or TRBV12-4, with 9 bases identical to TRBD1. This CDR3 region has 12 residues. V shed 5 bases, J shed 8 bases, and the junction held 3 bases outside the gene matches. CDR3 nucleotides: TGTGCCAGCAGTCCGGGACAGGGAGGCTACACCTTC. This encodes CASSPGQGGYTF.

V is TRBV10-2 and J is TRBJ2-1, with 13 bases that match TRBD2. This CDR3 has 20 residues. From germline, CDR1 is WSHSY and CDR2 SAAADI. The trim removed 5 bases at V and 0 bases at J, leaving 13 bases unmatched. Here the CDR3 reads CASSPPLAGGAPSSYNEQFF. Written as DNA, the CDR3 is TGCGCCAGCAGTCCCCCACTAGCGGGAGGGGCCCCGAGCTCCTACAATGAGCAGTTCTTC.

In nucleotides, the CDR3 is TGTGCCACCAGCAGCTGGACAACTTCTGGAAACACCATATATTTT. This codes for CATSSWTTSGNTIYF. The J gene is TRBJ1-3, the V gene TRBV15; D is possibly TRBD1 (5 bases). Trimming shortened V by 3 bases and J by 1 base, and 10 bases separated the two germline ends. Looked up from germline, CDR1 is LNHNV and CDR2 is YYDKDF (reference sequence). The CDR3 is made up of 15 amino acids.

This chain uses TRBV6-5 with TRBJ2-6; the D gene is possibly TRBD2 (7 bases). This CDR3 is 15 amino acids long. Germline V gene data show CDR1 as MNHEY and CDR2 as SVGAGI. The CDR3 nucleotides are TGTGCGGCGGGCAGGGGAGGGGCTGGGGCCAACGTCCTGACTTTC. Translated, it gives CAAGRGGAGANVLTF.

The V call is TRBV30, the J call TRBJ2-3; a weak D match, TRBD2 (5 bases). CDR3 length: 12 amino acids. Germline V lookup: CDR1 GTSNPN, CDR2 SVGIG (reference sequence). With 3 bases removed from V and 4 bases from J, the gap between germline ends came to 8 bases. CDR3 sequence (DNA): TGTGCCTGGAGGCCAGCGGCAGATACGCAGTATTTT. Amino acid sequence: CAWRPAADTQYF. Together with reference TRBV30 and TRBJ2-3, the CDR3 gives the full variable domain: SQTIHQWPATLVQPVGSPLSLECTVEGTSNPNLYWYRQAAGRGLQLLFYSVGIGQISSEVPQNLSASRPQDRQFILSSKKLLLSDSGFYLCAWRPAADTQYFGPGTRLTVL.